The 8 T cell receptor beta chains below come from one sample, sequenced in a study of tissue T cells after allogeneic stem cell transplantation. Clones were sequenced by immunoSEQ multiplex PCR, and TCRdb holds only the in-frame ones, with some missing. Of 20,000 to 25,000 clones listed, 69% are singletons. Sequences were obtained from blood. The origin of the receptors is a female BALB/c mouse in good health. This mouse strain has H2-d as its MHC haplotype.

With regard to this clone: Gene and germline names: mouse. This CDR3 reads CASTPGLGGYEQYF. The CDR3 bases that were read are TGTGCCAGCACCCCGGGACTGGGGGGTTATGAACAGTAC. The gene calls are TRBV19 and TRBJ2-7, with 12 bases that match TRBD2. Coverage ceases 1 residue before the CDR3 finishes, and the germline J gene fills in the end. The CDR3 is made up of 14 amino acids. The trim removed 6 bases at V and 4 bases at J, leaving 5 bases unmatched. The germline gives CDR1 FNHDT, CDR2 SITEND (reference sequence).

This clone was recorded only once. Gene names and germline match the mouse. The observed sequence ends 1 residue before the CDR3 terminus, with the missing tail filled in from the germline J gene. The chain uses TRBV31 and TRBJ2-3, with 9 nucleotides matching TRBD1. Germline-derived CDR1 and CDR2 are GKSSPN and SITVG. With 5 bases clipped from V and 1 base from J, the junction kept 4 bases outside the gene matches. The CDR3 totals 14 residues. The CDR3: CAWAGTGRAETLYF. CDR3 bases read: TGTGCCTGGGCCGGGACAGGGCGTGCAGAAACGCTGTAT. The entire variable domain, with the rest obtained from reference TRBV31 and TRBJ2-3, is as follows: AQTIHQWPVAEIKAVGSPLSLGCTIKGKSSPNLYWYWQATGGTLQQLFYSITVGQVESVVQLNLSASRPKDDQFILSTEKLLLSHSGFYLCAWAGTGRAETLYFGSGTRLTVL.

This clone appeared a single time. The gene names given are mouse names. The read is 1 residue too short to cover the CDR3 end, so that end is filled in from the germline J gene. This chain uses TRBV13-1 with TRBJ2-4; no reliable D call. Germline V gene lookup returns CDR1 NSHNY and CDR2 SYGAGN. The V gene lost 2 bases and the J gene lost 3 bases, with 4 bases spanning the gap. CDR3 length equals 12 residues. The CDR3 protein is CASSERQNTLYF. The covered CDR3 bases are TGTGCCAGCAGTGAGAGGCAAAACACCTTGTAC.

As regards this clone: Germline and genes: mouse. The read stops 1 residue short of the end of the CDR3; the missing end is completed from the germline J gene. The gene calls are TRBV13-2 and TRBJ2-3, with TRBD2 matching over 8 bases. Germline V gene sequence: CDR1 NNHNN, CDR2 SYGAGS (reference sequence). The V and J ends lost 5 bases and 1 base, in that order; junction bases with no gene match: 6. This CDR3 has 15 amino acids. CDR3 in amino acids: CASGAGGTGAETLYF. CDR3 DNA (partial): TGTGCCAGCGGGGCTGGGGGGACGGGTGCAGAAACGCTGTAT.

This clone was observed once. These gene names are mouse names. The read falls 1 residue short of the CDR3 end, and the missing part is taken from the germline J gene. The chain recombines TRBV13-2 with TRBJ2-4; 10 nucleotides line up with TRBD2. Germline CDR1 reads NNHNN; CDR2 reads SYGAGS (reference sequence). J gave up 2 bases and V 1 base, and 7 bases lay outside the gene matches. There are 17 residues in the CDR3. This CDR3 is CASGDLWGGASQNTLYF. The sequenced CDR3 bases are TGTGCCAGCGGTGATCTCTGGGGGGGCGCTTCTCAAAACACCTTGTAC.

With regard to this clone: The gene symbols are mouse symbols. The read ends 1 residue early relative to the CDR3; the germline J gene fills the gap. This chain joins TRBV13-3 and TRBJ1-4; no definite D call. Germline V gene lookup returns CDR1 NNHDY and CDR2 SYVADS. The CDR3 covers 15 residues. The ends were cut back, 0 bases at V and 2 bases at J, with 8 bases in the middle. CDR3 in amino acids: CASSDGKFSNERLFF. CDR3 DNA (partial): TGTGCCAGCAGTGATGGCAAATTCTCCAACGAAAGATTATTT.

Of note for this clone: The gene symbols are mouse symbols. The CDR3 end falls 1 residue outside the read, so it is completed with the germline J gene. The chain couples TRBV13-1 to TRBJ2-2; 7 nucleotides line up with TRBD1. The V gene's germline CDR1 is NSHNY and CDR2 SYGAGN. V lost 0 bases, J lost 2 bases, and 4 bases stayed unmatched. CDR3 size: 16 residues. The sequenced part of the CDR3 DNA is TGTGCCAGCAGTGATGCAATGGGACAGAACACCGGGCAGCTCTAC. Translation gives CASSDAMGQNTGQLY. The whole CDR3 is CASSDAMGQNTGQLYF.

This clone was recorded once. The genes and germline here are from mouse. The read is 1 residue too short to cover the CDR3 end, so that end is filled in from the germline J gene. V gene TRBV31 combines with J gene TRBJ2-2; 7 nucleotides agree with TRBD1. Trimming removed 1 base from V and 0 bases from J; junction bases left unmatched: 2. The CDR3 contains 15 residues. CDR1 GKSSPN and CDR2 SITVG come from the germline V gene. The CDR3 loop is CAWSRDSSNTGQLYF. The DNA read from the CDR3 is TGTGCCTGGAGTCGGGACAGTTCAAACACCGGGCAGCTCTAC.